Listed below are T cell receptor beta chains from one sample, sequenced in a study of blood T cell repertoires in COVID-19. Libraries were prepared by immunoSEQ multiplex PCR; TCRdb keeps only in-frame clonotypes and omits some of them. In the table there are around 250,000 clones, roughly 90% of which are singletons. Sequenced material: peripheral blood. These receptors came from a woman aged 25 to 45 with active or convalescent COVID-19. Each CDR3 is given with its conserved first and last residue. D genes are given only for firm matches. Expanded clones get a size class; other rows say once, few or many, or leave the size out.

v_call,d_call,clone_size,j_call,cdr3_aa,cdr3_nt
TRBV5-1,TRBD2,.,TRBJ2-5,CASSLSGGVQETQYF,TGCGCCAGCAGCCTTAGCGGGGGGGTACAAGAGACCCAGTACTTC
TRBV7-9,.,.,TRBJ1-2,CAVQVVSGYTF,TGTGCCGTACAGGTGGTGAGTGGCTACACCTTC
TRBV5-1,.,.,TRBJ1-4,CASSFGTPGVEKLFF,TGCGCCAGCAGCTTCGGGACCCCGGGAGTTGAAAAACTGTTTTTT
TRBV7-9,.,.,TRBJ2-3,CASSPPQLDTQYF,TGTGCCAGCAGCCCTCCCCAGTTGGATACGCAGTATTTT
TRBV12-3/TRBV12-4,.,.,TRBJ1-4,CASGGLANEKLFF,TGTGCCTCCGGGGGGCTAGCTAATGAAAAACTGTTTTTT
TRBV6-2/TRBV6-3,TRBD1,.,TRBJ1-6,CASSPRGLESPLHF,TGTGCCAGCAGTCCCAGGGGGTTAGAGTCACCCCTCCACTTT
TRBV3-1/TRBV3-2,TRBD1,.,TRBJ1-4,CASSQDSIPGTEYEKLFF,TGTGCCAGCAGCCAAGACTCAATACCCGGGACAGAATATGAAAAACTGTTTTTT
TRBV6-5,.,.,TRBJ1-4,CASSPQGLSEKLFF,TGTGCCAGCAGTCCTCAGGGGTTAAGTGAAAAACTGTTTTTT
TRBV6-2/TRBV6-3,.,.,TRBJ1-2,CASSYKAGYNYGYTF,TGTGCCAGCAGTTACAAGGCAGGGTACAACTATGGCTACACCTTC
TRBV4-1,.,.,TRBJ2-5,CASSQVGGREKTQYF,TGCGCCAGCAGCCAAGTCGGGGGTAGAGAAAAGACCCAGTACTTC
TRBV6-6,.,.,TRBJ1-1,CASSSSGGGLSEAFF,TGTGCCAGCAGCTCCTCGGGGGGCGGCTTATCTGAAGCTTTCTTT
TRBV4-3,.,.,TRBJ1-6,CASSQDRGIGGAFGYNSPLHF,TGCGCCAGCAGCCAAGATAGGGGCATTGGGGGCGCATTTGGGTATAATTCACCCCTCCACTTT
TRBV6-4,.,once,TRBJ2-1,CASSEAGDSYNEQFF,TGTGCCAGCAGTGAAGCGGGCGACTCCTACAATGAGCAGTTCTTC
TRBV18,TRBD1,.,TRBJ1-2,CASSPRDRVRGNYGYTF,TGTGCCAGCTCACCCCGGGACAGGGTACGAGGGAACTATGGCTACACCTTC
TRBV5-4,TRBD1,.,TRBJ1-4,CASSLWTGSTNEKLFF,TGTGCCAGCAGCTTGTGGACAGGCTCAACTAATGAAAAACTGTTTTTT
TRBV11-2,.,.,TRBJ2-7,CASSPGSEQYF,TGTGCCAGCAGCCCCGGGAGCGAGCAGTACTTC
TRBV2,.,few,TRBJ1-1,CASSEFGQANTEAFF,TGTGCCAGCAGTGAATTCGGCCAGGCCAACACTGAAGCTTTCTTT
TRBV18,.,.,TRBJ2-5,CASSLLQAETQYF,TGTGCCAGCTCACTTCTCCAAGCCGAGACCCAGTACTTC
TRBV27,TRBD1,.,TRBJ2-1,CASSPGTGIYNEQFF,TGTGCCAGCAGTCCCGGGACAGGTATATACAATGAGCAGTTCTTC
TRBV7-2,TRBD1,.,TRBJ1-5,CASSFDRGRNQPQHF,TGTGCCAGCAGCTTCGACAGGGGTCGCAATCAGCCCCAGCATTTT
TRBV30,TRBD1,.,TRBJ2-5,CAWSTGTGPQETQYF,TGTGCCTGGAGTACGGGGACAGGTCCCCAAGAGACCCAGTACTTC
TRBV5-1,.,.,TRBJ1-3,CASSPGTAGRSGNTIYF,TGCGCCAGCAGCCCTGGGACGGCCGGGAGGTCTGGAAACACCATATATTTT
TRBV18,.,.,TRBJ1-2,CASSTTAHGVDGYTF,TGTGCCAGCTCCACGACTGCACACGGGGTTGATGGCTACACCTTC
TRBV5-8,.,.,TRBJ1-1,CASSLPSRGEAFF,TGTGCCAGCAGCTTGCCATCTAGGGGTGAAGCTTTCTTT
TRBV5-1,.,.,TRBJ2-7,CASSRDSYEQYF,TGCGCCAGCAGCCGAGATTCCTACGAGCAGTACTTC
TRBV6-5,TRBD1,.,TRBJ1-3,CASRIGQGYGNTIYF,TGTGCCAGCAGGATTGGACAGGGTTATGGAAACACCATATATTTT
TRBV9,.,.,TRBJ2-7,CASSVGLTDSYEQYF,TGTGCCAGCAGCGTAGGTCTAACCGACTCCTACGAGCAGTACTTC
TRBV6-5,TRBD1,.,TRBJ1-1,CASRLGTAEAFF,TGTGCCAGCAGATTGGGGACAGCTGAAGCTTTCTTT
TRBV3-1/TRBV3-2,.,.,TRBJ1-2,CASSFKGGIDGYTF,TGTGCCAGCAGCTTTAAGGGAGGGATAGATGGCTACACCTTC
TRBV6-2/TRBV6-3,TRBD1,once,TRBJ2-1,CASSSDRAYNEQFF,TGTGCCAGCAGTTCTGACAGGGCCTACAATGAGCAGTTCTTC
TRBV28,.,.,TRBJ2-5,CASSLATGQETQYF,TGTGCCAGCAGTTTAGCCACAGGCCAAGAGACCCAGTACTTC
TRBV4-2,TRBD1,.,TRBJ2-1,CASSQGYTRGGRGDEQFF,TGTGCCAGCAGCCAAGGGTACACCCGAGGGGGCCGGGGCGATGAGCAGTTCTTC
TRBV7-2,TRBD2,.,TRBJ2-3,CASSSALSSGGDTDTQYF,TGTGCCAGCAGCTCGGCTCTCTCTAGCGGGGGAGACACAGATACGCAGTATTTT
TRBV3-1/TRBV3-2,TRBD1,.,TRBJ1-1,CASSPRLNRDRGTEAFF,TGTGCCAGCAGCCCAAGACTCAATCGGGACAGGGGCACTGAAGCTTTCTTT
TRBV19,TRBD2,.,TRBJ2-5,CASSMGLAGPQETQYF,TGTGCCAGTAGTATGGGACTAGCGGGACCCCAAGAGACCCAGTACTTC
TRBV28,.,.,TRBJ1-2,CASSFQRRGGYTF,TGTGCCAGCAGTTTCCAAAGGCGGGGCGGCTACACCTTC
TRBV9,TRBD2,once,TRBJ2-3,CASSPAVAGGLSDTQYF,TGTGCCAGCAGCCCCGCCGTAGCGGGGGGGCTTTCAGATACGCAGTATTTT
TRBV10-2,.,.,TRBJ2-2,CAGLTQATVNTGELFF,TGCGCCGGACTGACACAAGCGACGGTTAACACCGGGGAGCTGTTTTTT
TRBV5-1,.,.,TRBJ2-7,CASSAGTPPEQYF,TGCGCCAGCAGCGCCGGGACACCCCCTGAGCAGTACTTC
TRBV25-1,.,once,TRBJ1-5,CASSEKDSPNQPQHF,TGTGCCAGCAGTGAAAAGGACAGTCCCAATCAGCCCCAGCATTTT
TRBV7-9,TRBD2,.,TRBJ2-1,CASSLDLAGGLEQFF,TGTGCCAGCAGCTTAGACCTAGCGGGGGGGCTTGAGCAGTTCTTC
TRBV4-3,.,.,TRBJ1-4,CASSQDQAVLENEKLFF,TGCGCCAGCAGCCAAGATCAGGCCGTGTTAGAAAATGAAAAACTGTTTTTT
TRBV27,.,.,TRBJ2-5,CASNRGLIGETQYF,TGTGCCAGCAATCGGGGATTAATTGGAGAGACCCAGTACTTC
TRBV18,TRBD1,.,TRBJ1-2,CASSPGQGANYGYTF,TGTGCCAGCTCACCAGGACAGGGGGCTAACTATGGCTACACCTTC
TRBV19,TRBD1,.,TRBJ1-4,CASRRTGGEKLFF,TGTGCCAGTCGACGGACAGGGGGTGAAAAACTGTTTTTT
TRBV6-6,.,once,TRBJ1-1,CASTPPPPSVTEAFF,TGTGCCAGCACACCTCCCCCCCCTTCAGTCACTGAAGCTTTCTTT
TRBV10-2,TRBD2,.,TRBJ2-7,CASSEVWASGGASYEQYF,TGCGCCAGCAGTGAGGTTTGGGCTAGCGGGGGGGCCTCCTACGAGCAGTACTTC
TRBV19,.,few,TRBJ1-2,CASRKSEGVYTF,TGTGCCAGTCGAAAGTCAGAGGGTGTCTACACCTTC
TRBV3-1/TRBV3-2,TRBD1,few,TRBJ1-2,CASSSGQVHGYTF,TGTGCCAGCAGCTCGGGACAGGTACACGGCTACACCTTC
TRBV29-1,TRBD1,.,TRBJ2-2,CSVEGGDRRTGELFF,TGCAGCGTTGAAGGGGGGGACAGGCGCACCGGGGAGCTGTTTTTT
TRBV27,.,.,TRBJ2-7,CASSLPGMGGEQYF,TGTGCCAGCAGTTTACCAGGGATGGGGGGCGAGCAGTACTTC
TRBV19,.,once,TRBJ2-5,CASSIGLGRETQYF,TGTGCCAGTAGTATAGGGTTGGGGAGAGAGACCCAGTACTTC
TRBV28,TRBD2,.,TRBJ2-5,CASSLQGVAGGGPRETQYF,TGTGCCAGCAGCCTGCAAGGGGTAGCGGGGGGGGGACCTCGGGAGACCCAGTACTTC